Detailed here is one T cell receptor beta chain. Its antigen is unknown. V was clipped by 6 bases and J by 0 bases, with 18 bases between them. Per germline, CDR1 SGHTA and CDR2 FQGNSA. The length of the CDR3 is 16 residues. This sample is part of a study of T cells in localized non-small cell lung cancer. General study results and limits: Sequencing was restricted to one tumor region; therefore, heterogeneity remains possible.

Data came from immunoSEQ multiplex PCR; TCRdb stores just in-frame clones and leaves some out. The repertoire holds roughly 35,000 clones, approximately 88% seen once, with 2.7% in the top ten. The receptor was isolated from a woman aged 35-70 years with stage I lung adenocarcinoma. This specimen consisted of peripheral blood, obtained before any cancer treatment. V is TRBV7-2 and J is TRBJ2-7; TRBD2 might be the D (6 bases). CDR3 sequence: CASSYLVGGLSYEQYF. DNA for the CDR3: TGTGCCAGCAGTTATCTGGTTGGAGGGCTCTCCTACGAGCAGTACTTC.